This record covers a single TCR beta chain. In germline, CDR1 is SGHNT, CDR2 YYREEE (reference sequence). Trimming removed 4 bases from V and 0 bases from J, with 11 bases in between. This CDR3 is 15 amino acids long. TCRdb's copy holds only in-frame clones and misses some; the assay was immunoSEQ multiplex PCR. Here the sample spans about 54,000 clones, roughly nine tenths being singletons. The data were taken from a study of OX40 agonist ivuxolimab in advanced cancers. This chain uses TRBV5-4 with TRBJ2-1; D remains unclear. The sequencing used CD4+ or CD8+ T cells sorted from blood, collected in a trial of the OX40 agonist ivuxolimab. The sequence derives from an adult with an advanced solid tumor such as melanoma, head and neck, liver or kidney cancer. This chain's CDR3 is CASSPSLTSYNEQFF. CDR3 sequence (DNA): TGTGCCAGCAGCCCTTCGTTGACCTCCTACAATGAGCAGTTCTTC.